The 22 T cell receptor beta chains below come from one sample, sequenced in a study of OX40 agonist ivuxolimab in advanced cancers. The assay was immunoSEQ multiplex PCR, and TCRdb's table has in-frame clones only and misses some. The data show under 80,000 clones, 85% to 95% seen once. This specimen was CD4+ or CD8+ T cells sorted from blood, taken in a trial of the OX40 agonist ivuxolimab. The receptors were sampled from an adult with an advanced solid tumor such as melanoma, head and neck, liver or kidney cancer.

The gene calls are TRBV6-6 and TRBJ1-1; 8 nucleotides match TRBD1. V lost 3 bases, J lost 3 bases, and 3 bases stayed unmatched. Germline CDR1 and CDR2: MNHNY and SVGAGI (reference sequence). There are 14 residues in the CDR3. The CDR3: CASSYNRGDTEAFF. Written as DNA, the CDR3 is TGTGCCAGCAGTTATAACAGGGGGGACACTGAAGCTTTCTTT.

This clone was seen just once. The V call is TRBV7-2, the J call TRBJ2-1, with D possibly TRBD2 on 6 matching bases. V gave up 2 bases and J gave up 8 bases, with 10 bases separating them. The V gene's germline CDR1 is SGHTA and CDR2 FQGNSA. CDR3 size: 13 residues. For the CDR3, the DNA is TGTGCCAGCAGCTTATTAGCGGCGCATGAGCAGTTCTTC. Translation: CASSLLAAHEQFF.

Of note for this clone: The junction and the germline gene differ at one end; a read error may be behind it. V gene TRBV5-6 combines with J gene TRBJ2-7, with 9 bases lining up with TRBD2. CDR3 length: 17 residues. Germline V gene data show CDR1 as SGHDT and CDR2 as YYEEEE. CDR3 region: CASSLGSNSGRWVEQYF. DNA for the CDR3: TGTGCCAGCAGTTTGGGGTCGAATAGCGGGAGATGGGTCGAGCAGTACTTC. Based on the CDR3 plus reference TRBV5-6 and TRBJ2-7, the full variable domain is DAGVTQSPTHLIKTRGQQVTLRCSPKSGHDTVSWYQQALGQGPQFIFQYYEEEERQRGNFPDRFSGHQFPNYSSELNVNALLLGDSALYLCASSLGSNSGRWVEQYFGPGTRLTVT.

The V and J genes are TRBV12-5 and TRBJ2-5; the match to TRBD2 covers 9 bases. CDR3 length: 14 residues. Germline V CDR1 and CDR2: LGHNT, FRNRAP. The V gene end was trimmed by 7 bases and the J gene end by 5 bases; junction bases not matched to a gene: 8. The chain's CDR3 is CASASAGGAETQYF. For the CDR3, the DNA is TGTGCTAGTGCCTCAGCGGGGGGCGCGGAGACCCAGTACTTC.

The chain joins TRBV9 to TRBJ1-1, with TRBD1 matching over 7 bases. Unmatched junction bases numbered 7, after V lost 2 bases and J lost 6 bases. Germline CDR1 reads SGDLS; CDR2 reads YYNGEE. The CDR3 runs to 14 residues. The DNA for the CDR3 is TGTGCCAGCAGCGTGGGACAGATTACTTCTGAAGCTTTCTTT. Encoded protein: CASSVGQITSEAFF.

The gene calls are TRBV10-3 and TRBJ2-5; the D gene is possibly TRBD1 (6 bases). The germline V and J ends were trimmed by 6 bases and 1 base, with 6 bases remaining between them. This CDR3 is built from 12 residues. The germline V gene has CDR1 ENHRY and CDR2 SYGVKD. CDR3: CAIRDSQETQYF. CDR3 in DNA: TGTGCCATCAGGGACAGCCAAGAGACCCAGTACTTC.

The chain is built from TRBV11-3 and TRBJ2-3; D remains ambiguous. Per the germline V gene, CDR1 is SGHNT and CDR2 is YENEEA. V was shortened by 3 bases and J by 4 bases, with 5 bases between the two germline ends. The CDR3 loop spans 12 amino acids. This CDR3 is CASSLTPDTQYF. The CDR3, as DNA: TGTGCCAGCAGCTTGACGCCAGATACGCAGTATTTT.

The rearrangement links TRBV6-5 to TRBJ2-7, with D uncertain. V lost 6 bases to trimming and J lost 5 bases, with 14 bases between them. Germline V gives CDR1 MNHEY, CDR2 SVGAGI. The CDR3 contains 13 residues. Here the CDR3 reads CASRRAILDEQYF. In nucleotides, the CDR3 is TGTGCCAGCAGACGGGCCATTCTGGACGAGCAGTACTTC.

This chain links TRBV28 with TRBJ2-5; perhaps TRBD2 as D (6 bases). Germline V gene lookup returns CDR1 MDHEN and CDR2 SYDVKM. This CDR3 contains 12 residues. The V and J ends lost 5 bases and 5 bases respectively, with 9 bases between them. CDR3 residues: CASSRGGETQYF. The CDR3 DNA reads TGTGCCAGCAGTCGCGGAGGGGAGACCCAGTACTTC.

This rearrangement joins TRBV7-9 to TRBJ1-1; D is uncertain. CDR1 is SEHNR and CDR2 is FQNEAQ in the germline V gene (reference sequence). V was pared by 2 bases and J by 5 bases, with 18 bases between. The CDR3 loop spans 16 amino acids. For the CDR3, the DNA is TGTGCCAGCAGCTTACCCCCCGGCACCTCCGGGACTGAAGCTTTCTTT. This sequence encodes CASSLPPGTSGTEAFF.

This chain uses TRBV7-2 with TRBJ2-7, with D uncertain. Germline V CDR1 and CDR2: SGHTA, FQGNSA. The length of the CDR3 is 15 residues. Trimming left V 2 bases short and J 0 bases short, with 11 bases between. The chain's CDR3 is CASSLHPLPSYEQYF. DNA of the CDR3: TGTGCCAGCAGCTTACACCCACTCCCCTCCTACGAGCAGTACTTC.

The chain combines TRBV21-1 with TRBJ2-3; TRBD2 is the table's D call and was not checked against the DNA. TRBV21-1 is a listed pseudogene. CDR3 length: 17 residues. The CDR3 loop is CASSSRVAGGQRDTQYF. CDR3 in DNA: TGTGCCAGCAGCAGCAGGGTCGCGGGGGGGCAGAGAGATACGCAGTATTTT.

The chain is built from TRBV5-1 and TRBJ2-1; the D gene is possibly TRBD1 (6 bases). The germline CDR1 and CDR2 sequences are SGHRS and YFSETQ. This CDR3 is built from 14 residues. V was cut by 1 base and J by 5 bases, with 10 bases left in between. The CDR3, as DNA: TGCGCCAGCAGCTTGCAGGGGTTGAACAATGAGCAGTTCTTC. It encodes CASSLQGLNNEQFF.

This clone has only one observation. The chain employs TRBV7-2 and TRBJ2-7, with TRBD2 matching over 14 bases. The CDR3 contains 17 residues. After removal of 4 bases from V and 3 bases from J, the junction contained 8 bases not matched to a gene. The germline V gene encodes CDR1 SGHTA and CDR2 FQGNSA. The CDR3: CASSSRTSGRRSYEQYF. CDR3 nucleotide sequence: TGTGCCAGCAGCTCTCGGACTAGCGGGAGGAGGAGCTACGAGCAGTACTTC. The full variable domain, its missing parts supplied by reference TRBV7-2 and TRBJ2-7, is GAGVSQSPSNKVTEKGKDVELRCDPISGHTALYWYRQSLGQGLEFLIYFQGNSAPDKSGLPSDRFSAERTGGSVSTLTIQRTQQEDSAVYLCASSSRTSGRRSYEQYFGPGTRLTVT.

The chain links TRBV7-6 to TRBJ2-1; a weak D match, TRBD1 (6 bases). The CDR3 has 16 residues. The V end was cut by 4 bases, the J end by 8 bases, with 21 bases between. Germline V gene data show CDR1 as SGHVS and CDR2 as FNYEAQ. Here the CDR3 reads CASSSRDTGYGDEQFF. DNA for the CDR3: TGTGCCAGCAGCTCTCGGGACACGGGATATGGGGATGAGCAGTTCTTC.

This clone was found once. The chain carries TRBV9 and TRBJ1-3, with a tentative D call TRBD1 (5 bases). V dropped 3 bases and J dropped 2 bases, with 18 bases sitting between them. The CDR3 spans 17 residues. Looked up from germline, CDR1 is SGDLS and CDR2 is YYNGEE. The CDR3: CASSESPGSSTGNTIYF. For the CDR3, the DNA is TGTGCCAGCAGCGAATCCCCAGGGTCTTCCACTGGAAACACCATATATTTT. Together with reference TRBV9 and TRBJ1-3, the CDR3 gives the full variable domain: DSGVTQTPKHLITATGQRVTLRCSPRSGDLSVYWYQQSLDQGLQFLIQYYNGEERAKGNILERFSAQQFPDLHSELNLSSLELGDSALYFCASSESPGSSTGNTIYFGEGSWLTVV.

The rearrangement joins TRBV28 to TRBJ2-5; D gene unclear. CDR1 and CDR2 from the germline V gene are MDHEN and SYDVKM. V was trimmed by 3 bases and J by 2 bases, leaving 10 bases between them. The CDR3 extends over 14 amino acids. The CDR3 DNA is TGTGCCAGCAGTTTTGGTAGCCCGCAAGAGACCCAGTACTTC. This encodes CASSFGSPQETQYF.

V usage is TRBV10-3 and J usage is TRBJ2-1, with TRBD2 matching 7 bases. V shed 9 bases, J shed 2 bases, and the junction held 7 bases outside the gene matches. The CDR3 is 14 residues long. Germline lookup yields CDR1 ENHRY and CDR2 SYGVKD. The CDR3 DNA follows: TGTGCCATTGGGGTGGGACTAACCTACAATGAGCAGTTCTTC. Protein product: CAIGVGLTYNEQFF.

V usage is TRBV11-2 and J usage is TRBJ2-3, with 7 bases aligning to TRBD2. CDR1 SGHAT and CDR2 FQNNGV come from the germline V gene. V shed 1 base, J shed 0 bases, and the junction held 4 bases outside the gene matches. The CDR3 runs to 16 residues. CDR3 coding DNA: TGTGCCAGCAGCTTAGGGAGCGGGGCTAGCACAGATACGCAGTATTTT. Protein sequence: CASSLGSGASTDTQYF.

This sequence joins TRBV7-3 and TRBJ2-5; 8 nucleotides line up with TRBD1. The J segment lost 6 bases and the V segment lost 3 bases, leaving 9 bases of the junction unmatched. Germline V gene sequence: CDR1 SGHTA, CDR2 FQGTGA. The CDR3 runs to 15 residues. DNA of the CDR3: TGTGCCAGCAGCTTTGGACAGGGCCGCGGCCAGACCCAGTACTTC. Protein: CASSFGQGRGQTQYF.

The CDR3 loop reads CASSEWGQGTGELFF. The DNA for the CDR3 is TGTGCCAGCAGTGAATGGGGGCAGGGTACCGGGGAGCTGTTTTTT. The V call is TRBV2, the J call TRBJ2-2, with TRBD1 as a possible D gene (6 bases). The CDR3 runs 15 residues. Germline CDR1 SNHLY, CDR2 FYNNEI. The ends were cut back, 2 bases at V and 5 bases at J, with 12 bases in the middle.

This sequence joins TRBV7-9 and TRBJ2-1; 7 bases agree with TRBD2. The CDR3 spans 15 residues. The germline gives CDR1 SEHNR, CDR2 FQNEAQ (reference sequence). V dropped 5 bases and J dropped 7; count of bases not matched to a gene: 11. CDR3 DNA: TGTGCCAGCAGCCTCTTTATGGGGGGGGAAAATGAGCAGTTCTTC. The encoded protein is CASSLFMGGENEQFF.